Listed below are T cell receptor beta chains from one sample, sequenced in a study of T cell responses to AZD1222 COVID-19 vaccine. Only in-frame clones appear in the TCRdb table, and some are missing; sequencing was by immunoSEQ multiplex PCR. The top ten clones hold 1.6% of a sample with under 150,000 clones, roughly nine tenths of them seen once. Sequencing used peripheral blood, obtained 28 days after the second AZD1222 dose. The receptors come from an adult who received the AZD1222 COVID-19 vaccine. CDR3s include the opening cysteine and the closing phenylalanine or tryptophan. A D gene is named only where the DNA matches it firmly. Expanded clones are given a class, and other clones once, few, many or no size at all.

v_gene	d_gene	abundance	j_gene	CDR3aa	CDR3nt
TRBV4-1	NA	NA	TRBJ1-6	CASSQEQGSSSYNSPLHF	TGCGCCAGCAGCCAAGAGCAGGGGTCGAGCTCCTATAATTCACCCCTCCACTTT
TRBV27	NA	NA	TRBJ2-5	CASSRHGGQETQYF	TGTGCCAGCAGCCGACACGGGGGCCAAGAGACCCAGTACTTC
TRBV5-6	NA	NA	TRBJ1-1	CASSRRQNTEAFF	TGTGCCAGCAGCCGACGACAGAACACTGAAGCTTTCTTT
TRBV19	NA	NA	TRBJ1-6	CASSTGEGPLHF	TGTGCCAGTAGTACCGGCGAGGGGCCCCTCCACTTT
TRBV19	TRBD2	NA	TRBJ2-7	CASSPGGVSSYEQYF	TGTGCCAGTAGTCCGGGAGGGGTGAGCTCCTACGAGCAGTACTTC
TRBV18	NA	NA	TRBJ2-1	CASSPLESPTLPSSNEQFF	TGTGCCAGCTCCCCCCTGGAGAGTCCAACCCTCCCCAGTAGCAATGAGCAGTTCTTC
TRBV27	TRBD2	NA	TRBJ2-7	CATSRALIAGPYEQYF	TGTGCCACCTCAAGGGCCTTGATAGCGGGCCCCTACGAGCAGTACTTC
TRBV6-5	TRBD1	once	TRBJ1-2	CASNIGTGGDYGYTF	TGTGCCAGCAACATAGGGACAGGGGGCGACTATGGCTACACCTTC
TRBV28	NA	NA	TRBJ2-7	CASGNGGTPYEQYF	TGTGCCAGCGGTAATGGAGGGACCCCCTACGAGCAGTACTTC
TRBV29-1	NA	NA	TRBJ1-2	CSVESHRMGGYTF	TGCAGCGTTGAGAGCCACCGGATGGGTGGCTACACCTTC
TRBV5-1	NA	few	TRBJ2-3	CASSFGTSTDTQYF	TGCGCCAGCAGCTTCGGGACTAGCACAGATACGCAGTATTTT
TRBV5-6	NA	NA	TRBJ2-7	CASSIYYEQYF	TGTGCCAGCAGCATCTACTACGAGCAGTACTTC
TRBV28	TRBD1	NA	TRBJ1-5	CASSLGGQGGNQPQHF	TGTGCCAGCAGTTTGGGGGGACAGGGGGGAAATCAGCCCCAGCATTTT
TRBV5-1	NA	NA	TRBJ2-1	CASSSLQEGNEQFF	TGCGCCAGCAGCAGCCTTCAGGAGGGTAATGAGCAGTTCTTC
TRBV5-6	NA	NA	TRBJ1-1	CASSLNSEAFF	TGTGCCAGCAGCTTGAACTCTGAAGCTTTCTTT
TRBV19	NA	NA	TRBJ1-3	CASSEDEGDTIYF	TGTGCCAGTAGTGAGGACGAAGGGGACACCATATATTTT
TRBV7-8	TRBD2	NA	TRBJ2-1	CASSLTSGHYNEQFF	TGTGCCAGCAGCCTTACTAGCGGACACTACAATGAGCAGTTCTTC